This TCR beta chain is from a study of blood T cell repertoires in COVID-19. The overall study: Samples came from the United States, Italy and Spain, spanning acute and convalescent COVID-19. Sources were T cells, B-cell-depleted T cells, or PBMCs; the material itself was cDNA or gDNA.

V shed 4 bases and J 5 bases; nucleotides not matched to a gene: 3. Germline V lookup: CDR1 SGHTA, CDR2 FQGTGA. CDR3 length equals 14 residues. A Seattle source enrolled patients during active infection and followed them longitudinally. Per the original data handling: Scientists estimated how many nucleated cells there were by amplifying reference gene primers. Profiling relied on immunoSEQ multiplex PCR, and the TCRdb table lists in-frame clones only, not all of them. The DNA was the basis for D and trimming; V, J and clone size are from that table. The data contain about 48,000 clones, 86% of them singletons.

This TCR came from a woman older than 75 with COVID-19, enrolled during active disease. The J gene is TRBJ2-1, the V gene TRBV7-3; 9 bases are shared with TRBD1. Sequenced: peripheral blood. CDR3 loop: CASSSGQGHNEQFF. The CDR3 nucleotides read TGTGCCAGCAGCTCCGGACAGGGGCACAATGAGCAGTTCTTC.